Listed here are 21 T cell receptor beta chains from one sample, sequenced in a study of PD-1 blockade in classical Hodgkin lymphoma. Only in-frame clones appear in the TCRdb table, and some are missing; sequencing was by immunoSEQ multiplex PCR. The sample yields approximately 99,000 clones, roughly 87% seen once. Patients all relapsed after autologous stem cell transplantation, and there was variation in brentuximab vedotin exposure. The material was peripheral blood mononuclear cells (PBMCs), obtained before the second cycle of nivolumab. These receptors all stem from a human donor with classical Hodgkin lymphoma.

The V gene is TRBV6-5, the J gene TRBJ2-1; 9 positions agree with TRBD2. The CDR3 loop spans 16 amino acids. The V and J ends lost 4 bases and 0 bases, in that order; junction bases with no gene match: 4. Germline loops: CDR1 MNHEY, CDR2 SVGAGI. CDR3 in amino acids: CASSSLAGSSYNEQFF. CDR3 in DNA: TGTGCCAGCAGTTCCCTAGCGGGGAGCTCCTACAATGAGCAGTTCTTC.

V and J are TRBV5-4 and TRBJ2-1, with 9 positions matching TRBD1. The germline V gene encodes CDR1 SGHNT and CDR2 YYREEE (reference sequence). This CDR3 has 14 residues. Trimming at V came to 2 bases and at J to 9 bases, leaving 6 bases not matched to a gene. CDR3 nucleotides: TGTGCCAGCAGCTTACAGGGGGCTTGGGCTGAGCAGTTCTTC. Amino acid sequence: CASSLQGAWAEQFF.

This rearrangement joins TRBV21-1 to TRBJ2-7. TRBV21-1 is designated a pseudogene. The CDR3 is 14 residues long. The CDR3 bases are TGTGCCAGCATACCCCCGGGACCCGACTACGAGCAGTACTTC. Its translation: CASIPPGPDYEQYF.

This chain links TRBV7-6 with TRBJ2-5, with TRBD2 identical over 12 bases. V shed 2 bases and J 4 bases; nucleotides not matched to a gene: 8. The germline V gene has CDR1 SGHVS and CDR2 FNYEAQ. The CDR3 covers 17 residues. CDR3 residues: CASSLIRLAGVRETQYF. In DNA, the CDR3 is TGTGCCAGCAGCTTAATCCGACTAGCGGGAGTACGAGAGACCCAGTACTTC.

This clone was counted once. The V call is TRBV4-1, the J call TRBJ2-7; D is possibly TRBD2 (6 bases). This CDR3 is 16 amino acids long. The germline V and J ends were trimmed by 4 bases and 3 bases, with 19 bases remaining between them. Germline lookup yields CDR1 MGHRA and CDR2 YSYEKL. CDR3 protein: CASSPIGRDGLYEQYF. The CDR3 nucleotides read TGCGCCAGCAGCCCAATTGGGCGGGACGGACTCTACGAGCAGTACTTC.

This clone was seen once. V is TRBV6-5 and J is TRBJ1-2; maybe TRBD1 (5 bases). The CDR3 sequence is 15 residues long. CDR1 is MNHEY, CDR2 SVGAGI, per germline. V was trimmed by 0 bases and J by 5 bases, leaving 13 bases between them. The CDR3 loop reads CASSYSHRRGYGYTF. CDR3 nucleotide sequence: TGTGCCAGCAGTTACTCTCACAGGAGGGGATATGGCTACACCTTC.

V is TRBV27 and J is TRBJ2-1; 11 bases map to TRBD2. CDR1 is MNHEY, CDR2 SMNVEV, per germline (reference sequence). The CDR3 has 19 residues. J was trimmed by 7 bases and V by 4 bases; bases with no gene match: 18. CDR3 DNA: TGTGCCAGCAGTTCCCCCCGCGATAGCGGGAGGGCCAAAATGAATGAGCAGTTCTTC. Encoded protein: CASSSPRDSGRAKMNEQFF.

The rearrangement links TRBV14 to TRBJ2-1; D is perhaps TRBD2 (6 bases). CDR1 is SGHDN, CDR2 FVKESK, per germline. The V end lost 4 bases, the J end lost 4 bases, and 14 bases lay between the germline ends. The CDR3 sequence is 15 residues long. This CDR3 reads CASSPRDGGYNEQFF. CDR3 DNA sequence: TGTGCCAGCAGCCCCAGGGACGGGGGATACAATGAGCAGTTCTTC.

The genes are TRBV5-6 and TRBJ2-5; D not resolved. From germline, CDR1 is SGHDT and CDR2 YYEEEE. CDR3 length: 11 amino acids. V gave up 3 bases and J gave up 2 bases, with 2 bases separating them. The CDR3 bases are TGTGCCAGCAGCTCTCAAGAGACCCAGTACTTC. It is translated as CASSSQETQYF. Combining the CDR3 with reference TRBV5-6 and TRBJ2-5 gives the whole variable domain DAGVTQSPTHLIKTRGQQVTLRCSPKSGHDTVSWYQQALGQGPQFIFQYYEEEERQRGNFPDRFSGHQFPNYSSELNVNALLLGDSALYLCASSSQETQYFGPGTRLLVL.

This chain uses TRBV19 with TRBJ2-7, with 8 nucleotides matching TRBD1. The V gene's germline CDR1 is LNHDA and CDR2 SQIVND (reference sequence). The CDR3 loop spans 15 amino acids. With 3 bases clipped from V and 5 bases from J, the junction kept 9 bases outside the gene matches. The CDR3 protein is CASSILRTGIHEQYF. CDR3 sequence (DNA): TGTGCCAGTAGTATTTTACGGACAGGGATCCACGAGCAGTACTTC.

The chain couples TRBV9 to TRBJ1-2, with TRBD1 as a possible D gene (6 bases). In germline, CDR1 is SGDLS, CDR2 YYNGEE. Trimming shortened V by 2 bases and J by 7 bases, and 15 bases separated the two germline ends. CDR3 length equals 14 residues. The CDR3 protein is CASSVLGQGTGYTF. CDR3 DNA: TGTGCCAGCAGCGTGCTGGGGCAGGGGACTGGCTACACCTTC. Full variable domain (rest looked up from reference TRBV9 and TRBJ1-2): DSGVTQTPKHLITATGQRVTLRCSPRSGDLSVYWYQQSLDQGLQFLIQYYNGEERAKGNILERFSAQQFPDLHSELNLSSLELGDSALYFCASSVLGQGTGYTFGSGTRLTVV.

The table lists this clone with a few counts. J is TRBJ1-2 and V is TRBV12-2; TRBD1, the table's D call, lacks a check against the DNA. TRBV12-2 is a documented pseudogene. This CDR3 region has 12 residues. This CDR3 is CASRPGIFGYTF. The CDR3 DNA reads as TGTGCAAGTCGCCCAGGGATTTTTGGCTACACCTTC.

This chain links TRBV18 with TRBJ1-1; D is unresolved. V was pared by 4 bases and J by 8 bases, with 11 bases between. Germline V gene sequence: CDR1 KGHSH, CDR2 LQKENI. The length of the CDR3 is 12 residues. CDR3 nucleotides: TGTGCCAGCTCACTTGACTTAGGGGAAGCTTTCTTT. Translating it yields CASSLDLGEAFF.

V and J are TRBV5-1 and TRBJ2-1, with a weak D call TRBD2 (5 bases). The V and J ends lost 0 bases and 8 bases respectively, with 12 bases between them. The length of the CDR3 is 14 residues. CDR1 and CDR2 from the germline V gene are SGHRS and YFSETQ. The CDR3 protein is CASSLAGYSDEQFF. The CDR3 DNA is TGCGCCAGCAGCTTGGCGGGATATAGTGATGAGCAGTTCTTC.

V is TRBV5-1 and J is TRBJ1-1; D ambiguous. V gave up 0 bases and J gave up 4 bases, with 19 bases separating them. CDR1 and CDR2 from the germline V gene are SGHRS and YFSETQ. The CDR3 is made up of 17 amino acids. The CDR3 DNA reads TGCGCCAGCAGCTTGGAACCCAAGGGCCCACTGGGCACTGAAGCTTTCTTT. As protein: CASSLEPKGPLGTEAFF.

CDR3 in DNA: TGTGCCAGCAGTTTAACGCTGGGGACTAGTGTCCACGAGCAGTACTTC. Its translation: CASSLTLGTSVHEQYF. The rearrangement uses TRBV25-1 and TRBJ2-7, with 8 bases aligning to TRBD2. CDR1 and CDR2 (germline): MGHDK, SYGVNS. V lost 5 bases, J lost 5 bases, and 14 bases stayed unmatched. The CDR3 is 16 amino acids.

The chain combines TRBV11-2 with TRBJ1-4; 11 positions match TRBD1. V lost 5 bases to trimming and J lost 6 bases; unmatched junction nucleotides: 2. The CDR3 extends over 14 amino acids. CDR1 is SGHAT, CDR2 FQNNGV, per germline. The CDR3 here is CASSRTGGYEKLFF. In DNA, the CDR3 is TGTGCCAGCAGCCGGACAGGGGGCTATGAAAAACTGTTTTTT.

The V gene is TRBV13, the J gene TRBJ1-1; D unresolved. V dropped 4 bases and J dropped 2 bases, with 20 bases sitting between them. Per the germline V gene, CDR1 is PRHDT and CDR2 is FYEKMQ (reference sequence). The CDR3 consists of 17 residues. The DNA of the CDR3 is TGTGCCAGCAGCTCCTCCCGGTTAGGGCAAGAAAACACTGAAGCTTTCTTT. It yields the protein CASSSSRLGQENTEAFF.

This chain joins TRBV19 and TRBJ1-2, with 8 bases aligning to TRBD1. The CDR3 covers 14 residues. Per germline, CDR1 LNHDA and CDR2 SQIVND (reference sequence). The V segment lost 6 bases and the J segment 7 bases; nucleotides outside the gene matches: 10. The CDR3 sequence is CASRQAGGISGYTF. The CDR3 region has the DNA TGTGCCAGTAGACAAGCAGGGGGCATTTCTGGCTACACCTTC.

This clone was recorded a few times. The rearrangement uses TRBV5-1 and TRBJ2-2; TRBD2 matches at 8 bases. The ends lost 0 bases at V and 1 base at J; junction bases unmatched: 2. Germline CDR1 reads SGHRS; CDR2 reads YFSETQ. This CDR3 region has 16 residues. The CDR3 bases are TGCGCCAGCAGCTTGGTGGCGGGAGGGAACACCGGGGAGCTGTTTTTT. Protein product: CASSLVAGGNTGELFF.

This clone was observed a few times. The gene calls are TRBV30 and TRBJ2-2; D is possibly TRBD1 (5 bases). Trimming took off 5 bases at V and 4 bases at J, with 14 bases between the two ends. CDR3 length equals 14 residues. Germline CDR1 GTSNPN, CDR2 SVGIG (reference sequence). The CDR3 region has the DNA TGTGCCTGGGATGGAAGGGGTATCACCGGGGAGCTGTTTTTT. Encoded protein: CAWDGRGITGELFF.